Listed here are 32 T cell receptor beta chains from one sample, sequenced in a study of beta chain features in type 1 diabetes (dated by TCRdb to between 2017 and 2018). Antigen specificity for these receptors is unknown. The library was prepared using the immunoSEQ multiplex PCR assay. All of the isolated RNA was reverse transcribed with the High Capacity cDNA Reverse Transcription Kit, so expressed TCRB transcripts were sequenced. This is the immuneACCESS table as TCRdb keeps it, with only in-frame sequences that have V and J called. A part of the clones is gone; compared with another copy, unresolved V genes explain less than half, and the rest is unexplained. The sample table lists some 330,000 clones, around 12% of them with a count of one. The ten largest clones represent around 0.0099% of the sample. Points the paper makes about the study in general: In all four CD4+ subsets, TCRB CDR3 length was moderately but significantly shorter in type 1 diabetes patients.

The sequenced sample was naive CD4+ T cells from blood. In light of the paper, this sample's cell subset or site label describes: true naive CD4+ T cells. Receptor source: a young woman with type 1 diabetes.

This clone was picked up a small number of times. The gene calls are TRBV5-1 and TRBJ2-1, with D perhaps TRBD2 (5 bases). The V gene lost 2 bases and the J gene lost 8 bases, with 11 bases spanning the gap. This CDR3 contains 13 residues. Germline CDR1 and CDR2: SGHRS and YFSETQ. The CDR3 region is CASSLRGRDEQFF. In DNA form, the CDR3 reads TGCGCCAGCAGCTTACGAGGGCGGGATGAGCAGTTCTTC.

The DNA of the CDR3 is TGTGCCAGCAGCTTGGTGGCTAGCGGGAGCGGTGAGCAGTACTTC. Its translation is CASSLVASGSGEQYF. The chain combines TRBV5-4 with TRBJ2-7, with 10 nucleotides matching TRBD2. With 0 bases clipped from V and 7 bases from J, the junction kept 7 bases outside the gene matches. Germline CDR1 reads SGHNT; CDR2 reads YYREEE (reference sequence). This CDR3 has 15 amino acids. The full variable domain, its missing parts supplied by reference TRBV5-4 and TRBJ2-7, is ETGVTQSPTHLIKTRGQQVTLRCSSQSGHNTVSWYQQALGQGPQFIFQYYREEENGRGNFPPRFSGLQFPNYSSELNVNALELDDSALYLCASSLVASGSGEQYFGPGTRLTVT.

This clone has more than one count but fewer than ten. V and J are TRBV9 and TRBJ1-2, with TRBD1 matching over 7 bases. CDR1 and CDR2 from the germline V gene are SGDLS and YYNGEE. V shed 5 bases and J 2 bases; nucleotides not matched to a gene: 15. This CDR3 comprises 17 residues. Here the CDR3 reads CASSSNRDSTWNYGYTF. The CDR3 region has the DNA TGTGCCAGCAGTTCAAACCGGGACAGCACTTGGAACTATGGCTACACCTTC.

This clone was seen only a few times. In DNA form, the CDR3 reads TGTGCCAGCTCACCACGGGGACCGGGCACGCAGGGGGCCTACGAGCAGTACTTC. Residues: CASSPRGPGTQGAYEQYF. This sequence joins TRBV18 and TRBJ2-7; TRBD1 matches 7 bases. Germline-derived CDR1 and CDR2 are KGHSH and LQKENI. The CDR3 sequence is 18 residues long. Unmatched junction bases numbered 14, after V lost 1 base and J lost 2 bases.

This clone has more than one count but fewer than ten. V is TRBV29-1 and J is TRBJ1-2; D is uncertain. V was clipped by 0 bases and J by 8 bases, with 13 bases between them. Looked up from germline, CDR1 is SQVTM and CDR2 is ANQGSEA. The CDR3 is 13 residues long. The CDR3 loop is CSVEEFGASGYTF. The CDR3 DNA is TGCAGCGTTGAAGAGTTCGGAGCCAGCGGCTACACCTTC.

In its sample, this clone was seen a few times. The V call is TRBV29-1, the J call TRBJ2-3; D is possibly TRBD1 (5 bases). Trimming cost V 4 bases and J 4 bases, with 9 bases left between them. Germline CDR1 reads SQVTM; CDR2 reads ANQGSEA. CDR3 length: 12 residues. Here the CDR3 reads CSVGRDADTQYF. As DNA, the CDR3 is TGCAGCGTTGGCAGGGATGCAGATACGCAGTATTTT.

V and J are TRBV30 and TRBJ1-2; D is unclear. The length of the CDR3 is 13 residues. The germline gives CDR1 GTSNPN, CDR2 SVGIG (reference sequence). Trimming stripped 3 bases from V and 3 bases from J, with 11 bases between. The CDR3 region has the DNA TGTGCCTGGAGCGTTACACCTGACTATGGCTACACCTTC. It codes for CAWSVTPDYGYTF.

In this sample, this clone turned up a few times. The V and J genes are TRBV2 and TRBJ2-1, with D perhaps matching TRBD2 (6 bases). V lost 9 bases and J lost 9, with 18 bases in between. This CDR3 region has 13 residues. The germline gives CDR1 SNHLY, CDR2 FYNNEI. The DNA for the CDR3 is TGTGCCAGTAGACTAGACTCCTTAAGTGAGCAGTTCTTC. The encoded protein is CASRLDSLSEQFF.

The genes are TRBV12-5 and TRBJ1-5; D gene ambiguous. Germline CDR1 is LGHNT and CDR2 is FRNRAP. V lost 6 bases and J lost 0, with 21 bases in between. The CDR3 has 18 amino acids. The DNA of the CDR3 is TGTGCTAGTGGCCGAAGTACTTCGCTGAGCGGTAGCAATCAGCCCCAGCATTTT. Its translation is CASGRSTSLSGSNQPQHF.

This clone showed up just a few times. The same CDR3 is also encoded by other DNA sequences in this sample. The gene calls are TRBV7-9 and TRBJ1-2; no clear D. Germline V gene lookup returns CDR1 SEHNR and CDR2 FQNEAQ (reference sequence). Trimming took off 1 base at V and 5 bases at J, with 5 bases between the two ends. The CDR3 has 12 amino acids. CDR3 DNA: TGTGCCAGCAGCTTAGGAGATTATGGCTACACCTTC. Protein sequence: CASSLGDYGYTF.

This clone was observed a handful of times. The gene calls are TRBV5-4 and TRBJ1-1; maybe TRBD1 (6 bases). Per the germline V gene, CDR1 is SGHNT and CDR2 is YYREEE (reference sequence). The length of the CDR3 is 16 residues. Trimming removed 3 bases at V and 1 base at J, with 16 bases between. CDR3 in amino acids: CASSSLRQGRNTEAFF. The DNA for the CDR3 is TGTGCCAGCAGCTCCCTGAGGCAGGGGCGGAACACTGAAGCTTTCTTT.

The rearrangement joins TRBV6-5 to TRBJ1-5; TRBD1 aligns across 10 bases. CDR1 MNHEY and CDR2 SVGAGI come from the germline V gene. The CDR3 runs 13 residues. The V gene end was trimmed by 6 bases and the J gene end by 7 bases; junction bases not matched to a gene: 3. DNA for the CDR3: TGTGCCAGCAGCCGGGACAGGGGACAGCCCCAGCATTTT. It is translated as CASSRDRGQPQHF.

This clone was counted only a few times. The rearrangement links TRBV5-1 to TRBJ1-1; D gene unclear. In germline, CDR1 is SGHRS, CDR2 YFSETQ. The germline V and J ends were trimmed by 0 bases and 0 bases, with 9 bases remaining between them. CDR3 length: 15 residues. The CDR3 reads CASSLDTAVNTEAFF. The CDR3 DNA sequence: TGCGCCAGCAGCTTGGATACAGCGGTGAACACTGAAGCTTTCTTT.

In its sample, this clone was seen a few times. CDR3 protein: CASTTSTGELFF. The CDR3 DNA reads as TGTGCCAGCACCACGAGCACCGGGGAGCTGTTTTTT. The chain recombines TRBV5-6 with TRBJ2-2, with D unresolved. Trimming cost V 6 bases and J 4 bases, with 7 bases left between them. This CDR3 is built from 12 residues. CDR1 is SGHDT and CDR2 is YYEEEE in the germline V gene.

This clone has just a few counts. CDR3 sequence reads: CASTLGGDRGTGYTF. The CDR3, as DNA: TGTGCCAGCACTTTGGGAGGAGACAGGGGTACTGGCTACACCTTC. This chain joins TRBV6-1 and TRBJ1-2; 8 nucleotides match TRBD1. Trimming took 7 bases from V and 7 from J; bases not matched to a gene: 14. CDR1 and CDR2 (germline): MNHNS, SASEGT. The CDR3 runs to 15 residues.

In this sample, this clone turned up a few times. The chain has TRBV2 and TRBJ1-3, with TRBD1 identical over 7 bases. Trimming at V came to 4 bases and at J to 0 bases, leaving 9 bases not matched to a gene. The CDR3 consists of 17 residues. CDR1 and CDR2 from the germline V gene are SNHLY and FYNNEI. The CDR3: CASSGTDRAASGNTIYF. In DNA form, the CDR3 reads TGTGCCAGCAGTGGGACCGACAGGGCTGCCTCTGGAAACACCATATATTTT. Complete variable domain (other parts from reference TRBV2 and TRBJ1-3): EPEVTQTPSHQVTQMGQEVILRCVPISNHLYFYWYRQILGQKVEFLVSFYNNEISEKSEIFDDQFSVERPDGSNFTLKIRSTKLEDSAMYFCASSGTDRAASGNTIYFGEGSWLTVV.

The CDR3 sequence is CASSPTGDIYEQYF. The CDR3 DNA follows: TGTGCCAGCAGTCCGACAGGCGATATCTACGAGCAGTACTTC. V usage is TRBV6-5 and J usage is TRBJ2-7; perhaps TRBD1 as D (6 bases). V shed 5 bases and J shed 3 bases, with 14 bases lying between them. The CDR3 sequence is 14 residues long. CDR1 and CDR2 (germline): MNHEY, SVGAGI.

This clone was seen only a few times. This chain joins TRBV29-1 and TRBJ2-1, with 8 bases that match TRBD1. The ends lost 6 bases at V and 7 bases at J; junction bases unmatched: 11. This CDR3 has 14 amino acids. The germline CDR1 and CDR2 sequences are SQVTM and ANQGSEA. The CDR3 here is CSVDWTGLLNEQFF. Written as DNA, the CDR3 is TGCAGCGTCGATTGGACAGGGCTTCTTAATGAGCAGTTCTTC.

This chain's CDR3 is CASSLRQTFDEQYF. Written as DNA, the CDR3 is TGTGCCAGCAGCTTAAGACAGACGTTCGACGAGCAGTACTTC. This chain joins TRBV9 and TRBJ2-7, with D perhaps matching TRBD1 (5 bases). This CDR3 comprises 14 residues. The germline gives CDR1 SGDLS, CDR2 YYNGEE. V gave up 4 bases and J gave up 5 bases, with 16 bases separating them.

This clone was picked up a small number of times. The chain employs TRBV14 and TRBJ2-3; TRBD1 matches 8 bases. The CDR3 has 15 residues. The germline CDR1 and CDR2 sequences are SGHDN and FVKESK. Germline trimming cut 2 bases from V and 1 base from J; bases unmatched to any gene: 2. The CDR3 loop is CASSQLGQGTDTQYF. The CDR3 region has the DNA TGTGCCAGCAGCCAACTGGGACAGGGCACAGATACGCAGTATTTT.

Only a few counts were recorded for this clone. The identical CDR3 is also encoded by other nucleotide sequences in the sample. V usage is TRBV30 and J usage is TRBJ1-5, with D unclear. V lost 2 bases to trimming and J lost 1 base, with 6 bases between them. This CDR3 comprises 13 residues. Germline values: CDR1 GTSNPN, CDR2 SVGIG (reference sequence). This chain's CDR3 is CAWSRGSNQPQHF. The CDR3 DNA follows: TGTGCCTGGAGTCGAGGGAGCAATCAGCCCCAGCATTTT.

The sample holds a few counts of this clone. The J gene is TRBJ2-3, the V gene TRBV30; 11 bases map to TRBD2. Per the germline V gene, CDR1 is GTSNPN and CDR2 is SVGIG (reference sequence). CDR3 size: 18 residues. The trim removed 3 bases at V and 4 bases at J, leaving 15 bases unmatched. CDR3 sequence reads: CAWSPGIAGGPFADTQYF. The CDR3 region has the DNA TGTGCCTGGAGCCCAGGAATAGCGGGAGGGCCGTTTGCAGATACGCAGTATTTT.

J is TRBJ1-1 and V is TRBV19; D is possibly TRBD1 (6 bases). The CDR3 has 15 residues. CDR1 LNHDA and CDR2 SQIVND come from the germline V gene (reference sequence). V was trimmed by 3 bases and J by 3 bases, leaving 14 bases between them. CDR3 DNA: TGTGCCAGTAGTATTCTGATCAAGGGGGACACTGAAGCTTTCTTT. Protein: CASSILIKGDTEAFF.

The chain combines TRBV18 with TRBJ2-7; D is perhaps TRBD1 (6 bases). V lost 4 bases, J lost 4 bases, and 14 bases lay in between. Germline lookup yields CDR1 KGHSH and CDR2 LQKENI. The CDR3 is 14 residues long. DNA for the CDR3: TGTGCCAGCTCACTCCCGGGACATAGTTACGAGCAGTACTTC. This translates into CASSLPGHSYEQYF.

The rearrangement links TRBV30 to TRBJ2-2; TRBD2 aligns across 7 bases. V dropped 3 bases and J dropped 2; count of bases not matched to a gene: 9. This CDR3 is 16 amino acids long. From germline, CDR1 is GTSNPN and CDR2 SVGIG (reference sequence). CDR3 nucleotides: TGTGCCTGGAGCGGATGGAGGGGACTAAACACCGGGGAGCTGTTTTTT. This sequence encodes CAWSGWRGLNTGELFF.

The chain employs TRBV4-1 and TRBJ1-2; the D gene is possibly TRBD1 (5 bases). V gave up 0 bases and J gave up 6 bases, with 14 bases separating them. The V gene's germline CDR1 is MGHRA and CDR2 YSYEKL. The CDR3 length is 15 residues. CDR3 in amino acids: CASSQESNRKDGYTF. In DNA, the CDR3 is TGCGCCAGCAGCCAAGAAAGTAACAGGAAGGATGGCTACACCTTC.

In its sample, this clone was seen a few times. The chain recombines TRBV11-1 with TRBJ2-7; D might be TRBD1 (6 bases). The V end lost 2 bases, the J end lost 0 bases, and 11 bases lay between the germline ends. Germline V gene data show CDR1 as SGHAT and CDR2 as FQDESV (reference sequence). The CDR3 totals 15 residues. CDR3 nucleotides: TGTGCCAGCAGCTTACTACAGGGTAGCTCCTACGAGCAGTACTTC. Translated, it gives CASSLLQGSSYEQYF.

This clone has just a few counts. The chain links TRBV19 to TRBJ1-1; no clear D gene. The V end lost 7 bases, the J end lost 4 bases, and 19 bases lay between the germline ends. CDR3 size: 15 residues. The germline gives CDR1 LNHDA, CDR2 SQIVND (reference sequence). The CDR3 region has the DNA TGTGCCAGTACATCAAGCGCCCCCCCGTTCACTGAAGCTTTCTTT. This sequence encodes CASTSSAPPFTEAFF.

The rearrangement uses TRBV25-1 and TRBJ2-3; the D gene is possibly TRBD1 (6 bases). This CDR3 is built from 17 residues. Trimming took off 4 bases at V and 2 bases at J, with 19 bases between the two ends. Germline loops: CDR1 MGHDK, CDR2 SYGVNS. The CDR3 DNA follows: TGTGCCAGCAGTGGACCACAGCCGGGACATCTCACAGATACGCAGTATTTT. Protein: CASSGPQPGHLTDTQYF.

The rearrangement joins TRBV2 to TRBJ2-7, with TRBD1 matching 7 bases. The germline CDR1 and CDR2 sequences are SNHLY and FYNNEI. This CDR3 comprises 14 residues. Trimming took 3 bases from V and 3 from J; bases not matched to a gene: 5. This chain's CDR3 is CASSEVRGIYEQYF. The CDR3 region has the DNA TGTGCCAGCAGTGAGGTCAGGGGGATCTACGAGCAGTACTTC. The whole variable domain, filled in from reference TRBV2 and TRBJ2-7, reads EPEVTQTPSHQVTQMGQEVILRCVPISNHLYFYWYRQILGQKVEFLVSFYNNEISEKSEIFDDQFSVERPDGSNFTLKIRSTKLEDSAMYFCASSEVRGIYEQYFGPGTRLTVT.

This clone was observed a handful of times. DNA for the CDR3: TGTGCCACGGGCGGGGGGCCCCTGGATGAGCAGTTCTTC. Protein: CATGGGPLDEQFF. This chain joins TRBV10-3 and TRBJ2-1; the match to TRBD2 covers 8 bases. V lost 10 bases, J lost 8 bases, and 10 bases stayed unmatched. This CDR3 has 13 residues. CDR1 is ENHRY and CDR2 is SYGVKD in the germline V gene.

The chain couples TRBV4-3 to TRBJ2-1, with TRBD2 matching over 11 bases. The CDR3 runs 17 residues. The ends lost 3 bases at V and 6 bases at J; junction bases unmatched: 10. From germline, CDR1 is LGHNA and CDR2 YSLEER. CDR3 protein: CASSHFSGGAPGNEQFF. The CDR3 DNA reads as TGCGCCAGCAGCCACTTTAGCGGGGGGGCCCCCGGCAATGAGCAGTTCTTC.